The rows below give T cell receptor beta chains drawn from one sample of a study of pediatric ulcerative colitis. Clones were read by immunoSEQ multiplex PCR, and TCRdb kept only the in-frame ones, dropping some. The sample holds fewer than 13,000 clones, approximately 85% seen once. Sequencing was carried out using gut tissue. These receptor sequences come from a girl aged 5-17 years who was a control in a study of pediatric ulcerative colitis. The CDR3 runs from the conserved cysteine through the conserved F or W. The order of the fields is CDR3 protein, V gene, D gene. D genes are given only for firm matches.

CDR3aa: CASSLGAGETQYF
v_gene: TRBV7-9
d_gene: NA

CDR3aa: CASSSPGQANEKLFF
v_gene: TRBV28
d_gene: TRBD1

CDR3aa: CASSQLRADYEQYF
v_gene: TRBV4-2
d_gene: NA

CDR3aa: CASSQDKGAGANVLTF
v_gene: TRBV4-3
d_gene: NA

CDR3aa: CAISDSGNYNEQFF
v_gene: TRBV10-3
d_gene: TRBD2

CDR3aa: CASSPGPDGGYTF
v_gene: TRBV18
d_gene: NA

CDR3aa: CASSLRGQGKGQFF
v_gene: TRBV5-1
d_gene: TRBD1

CDR3aa: CASSPRAGGPGEQFF
v_gene: TRBV9
d_gene: TRBD2

CDR3aa: CASSPTRGKNTEAFF
v_gene: TRBV7-9
d_gene: TRBD1

CDR3aa: CAGGPGGNTEAFF
v_gene: TRBV28
d_gene: NA

CDR3aa: CSGHDRATQYF
v_gene: TRBV29-1
d_gene: TRBD1

CDR3aa: CASSLSGFPDNEQFF
v_gene: TRBV27
d_gene: NA

CDR3aa: CAISERGPGNNQPQHF
v_gene: TRBV10-3
d_gene: NA

CDR3aa: CASSPLEGAYNEQFF
v_gene: TRBV4-1
d_gene: NA

CDR3aa: CASSSGTGFNEQFF
v_gene: TRBV5-1
d_gene: TRBD1

CDR3aa: CASSLSGRAFNEQFF
v_gene: TRBV28
d_gene: TRBD2

CDR3aa: CASSQGVRAETQYF
v_gene: TRBV4-3
d_gene: NA

CDR3aa: CASSPSSGRGVTGELFF
v_gene: TRBV7-8
d_gene: NA

CDR3aa: CASSQLGNEQFF
v_gene: TRBV4-2
d_gene: NA